A selection of T cell receptor beta chains follows, all from one sample in a study of blood T cell repertoires in COVID-19. The data were produced by immunoSEQ multiplex PCR, yet TCRdb's version contains in-frame clones alone and is incomplete. This table holds just over 300,000 clones, approximately 90% found once. Sequencing input: PBMCs or T cells enriched from blood (not recorded which). These receptors came from a man aged 25 to 45 who had recovered from COVID-19. The CDR3 runs from the conserved cysteine through the conserved F or W. D genes are given only for firm matches. Expanded clones are given a class, and other clones once, few, many or no size at all.

v_call	cdr3_length	d_call	clone_size	j_call	cdr3_nt	cdr3_aa
TRBV4-1	15	NA	once	TRBJ1-2	TGCGCCAGCAGCCAAGATTGGCCCCCAGGTTATGGCTACACCTTC	CASSQDWPPGYGYTF
TRBV6-6	17	TRBD1	once	TRBJ2-4	TGTGCCAGCGGTCACCGGGACAGGGGTTTGGGCAAAAACATTCAGTACTTC	CASGHRDRGLGKNIQYF
TRBV10-1	14	NA	NA	TRBJ2-2	TGCGCCAGCAGGGGCCCCCTGGACACCGGGGAGCTGTTTTTT	CASRGPLDTGELFF
TRBV6-5	14	TRBD1	NA	TRBJ1-1	TGTGCCAGCAGATCCGGACAGGTCCGGACTGAAGCTTTCTTT	CASRSGQVRTEAFF
TRBV19	18	NA	NA	TRBJ1-2	TGTGCCAGTAGTTTTGAGTCGGGGGAGCGCCCGGGGGTCTATGGCTACACCTTC	CASSFESGERPGVYGYTF
TRBV5-8	13	NA	NA	TRBJ1-2	TGTGCCAGCAGCTTGACAGGGCCCATCGGCTACACCTTC	CASSLTGPIGYTF
TRBV28	17	NA	NA	TRBJ2-6	TGTGCCAGCAGTCCGCAGAAAGGGAGCTCTGGGGCCAACGTCCTGACTTTC	CASSPQKGSSGANVLTF
TRBV3-1/TRBV3-2	15	NA	many	TRBJ2-1	TGTGCCAGCAGCCAAGACGGGGAAACCTACAATGAGCAGTTCTTC	CASSQDGETYNEQFF
TRBV5-1	15	TRBD2	few	TRBJ2-1	TGCGCCAGCAGCCTACTAGCGGGGGGGTACAATGAGCAGTTCTTC	CASSLLAGGYNEQFF
TRBV7-9	16	NA	NA	TRBJ2-2	TGTGCCAGCAGCTTGCGCCTCAGGTTGGACACCGGGGAGCTGTTTTTT	CASSLRLRLDTGELFF
TRBV5-1	17	TRBD2	NA	TRBJ2-5	TGCGCCAGCAGCACGGGCCTACTAGCGGGAGGTGAAGAGACCCAGTACTTC	CASSTGLLAGGEETQYF
TRBV7-9	14	TRBD1	NA	TRBJ2-3	TGTGCCAGCAGCTCCGGGACAGGGGGAGATACGCAGTATTTT	CASSSGTGGDTQYF
TRBV19	15	NA	NA	TRBJ1-5	TGTGCCAGTACTTTCTCGGGGGGAGGCAATCAGCCCCAGCATTTT	CASTFSGGGNQPQHF
TRBV7-9	15	NA	NA	TRBJ1-2	TGTGCCAGCAGCTTGGGAGTTAGAGCTAACTATGGCTACACCTTC	CASSLGVRANYGYTF
TRBV11-3	16	TRBD1	NA	TRBJ2-4	TGTGCCAGCAGCTTAGAGAGGGGGCTAGCCAAAAACATTCAGTACTTC	CASSLERGLAKNIQYF
TRBV6-5	14	NA	once	TRBJ1-4	TGTGCCAGCAGTACCACGGCAACTAATGAAAAACTGTTTTTT	CASSTTATNEKLFF
TRBV19	15	NA	NA	TRBJ2-5	TGTGCCAGTAGTATTCGGACAGAAGGATGGGAGACCCAGTACTTC	CASSIRTEGWETQYF
TRBV30	15	NA	NA	TRBJ2-2	TGTGCCTGGAGTGAAAGGGGCGTTAACACCGGGGAGCTGTTTTTT	CAWSERGVNTGELFF
TRBV11-1	14	NA	NA	TRBJ1-1	TGTGCCAGCAGCTTAGTCGACATGAACACTGAAGCTTTCTTT	CASSLVDMNTEAFF
TRBV29-1	10	NA	NA	TRBJ2-2	TGCAGCGTTGTAATGGGGGAGCTGTTTTTT	CSVVMGELFF
TRBV7-9	14	TRBD1	NA	TRBJ2-2	TGTGCCAGCATCGGACAGGGGAACACCGGGGAGCTGTTTTTT	CASIGQGNTGELFF
TRBV19	13	NA	NA	TRBJ1-1	TGTGCCAGTAGTATATTCTCCTACACTGAAGCTTTCTTT	CASSIFSYTEAFF
TRBV6-2/TRBV6-3	15	NA	few	TRBJ2-5	TGTGCCAGCAGTTACCAACAGGATGCCCTAGAGACCCAGTACTTC	CASSYQQDALETQYF
TRBV3-1/TRBV3-2	14	NA	NA	TRBJ2-7	TGTGCCAGCAGCCAAGGCCTGTCCCGGGGTACCAAGCACTTC	CASSQGLSRGTKHF
TRBV20-1	11	NA	NA	TRBJ2-1	TGCAGTGCCGGAAGGGGAAATGAGCAGTTCTTC	CSAGRGNEQFF
TRBV27	14	NA	NA	TRBJ2-1	TGTGCCAGCAGTCCCTCCCCAGTTTACAATGAGCAGTTCTTC	CASSPSPVYNEQFF
TRBV6-1	16	TRBD1	NA	TRBJ1-3	TGTGCCAGCAGTGGGGGACAGGCGCACTCTGGAAACACCATATATTTT	CASSGGQAHSGNTIYF
TRBV25-1	14	NA	NA	TRBJ1-2	TGTGCCAGCAGCCACGGACATCTAAACTATGGCTACACCTTC	CASSHGHLNYGYTF
TRBV11-3	15	NA	NA	TRBJ2-3	TGTGCCAGCAGCCCAGAAGGACTGAGGGTAGATACGCAGTATTTT	CASSPEGLRVDTQYF
TRBV11-2	13	TRBD1	NA	TRBJ2-7	TGTGCCAGCACCTGGGACAGCCCCTACGAGCAGTACTTC	CASTWDSPYEQYF
TRBV28	15	NA	NA	TRBJ2-6	TGTGCCAGCAGTTTTTTGGGCGACGGGGCCAACGTCCTGACTTTC	CASSFLGDGANVLTF
TRBV5-1	14	TRBD1	NA	TRBJ1-4	TGCGCCAGCAGGTTGGACAGGGGTCATGAAAAACTGTTTTTT	CASRLDRGHEKLFF
TRBV14	13	TRBD2	NA	TRBJ2-1	TGTTCCAGCAGCCAAAGGGTAGCGGGAGAGCAGTTCTTC	CSSSQRVAGEQFF
TRBV2	15	NA	once	TRBJ1-5	TGTGCCAGCAGTATAAACAGGGAAAGCAATCAGCCCCAGCATTTT	CASSINRESNQPQHF
TRBV18	15	TRBD2	NA	TRBJ2-3	TGTGCCAGCTACCAGACTAGCGGGGCTCTAGATACGCAGTATTTT	CASYQTSGALDTQYF
TRBV9	15	TRBD1	NA	TRBJ1-1	TGTGCCAGCAGCGCCTGGACAGGGATGAACACTGAAGCTTTCTTT	CASSAWTGMNTEAFF
TRBV6-5	16	NA	NA	TRBJ1-4	TGTGCCAGCAGTTACTCTTCAGTTGCAACTAATGAAAAACTGTTTTTT	CASSYSSVATNEKLFF
TRBV27	16	NA	NA	TRBJ1-5	TGTGCCAGCAGTCCCTATTCTATCGGGGGTAATCAGCCCCAGCATTTT	CASSPYSIGGNQPQHF
TRBV27	16	TRBD1	NA	TRBJ2-7	TGTGCCAGCAGCTACTCCGGGACAGGGTCCTCCTACGAGCAGTACTTC	CASSYSGTGSSYEQYF
TRBV2	14	TRBD1	NA	TRBJ2-7	TGTGCCAGCAGTGCTGGACAGGGCTTTTACGAGCAGTACTTC	CASSAGQGFYEQYF
TRBV9	15	TRBD2	NA	TRBJ2-3	TGTGCCAGCAGCGTAGAAGCGGGAGGCACAGATACGCAGTATTTT	CASSVEAGGTDTQYF
TRBV14	17	NA	NA	TRBJ2-3	TGTGCCAGCAGTCGGGGCCCCGGGACTTTCTCCACAGATACGCAGTATTTT	CASSRGPGTFSTDTQYF
TRBV7-2	17	TRBD1	NA	TRBJ2-4	TGTGCCAGCAGCTTAGCGTGGGCAGGGGGAGCCAAAAACATTCAGTACTTC	CASSLAWAGGAKNIQYF
TRBV3-1/TRBV3-2	16	NA	NA	TRBJ2-3	TGTGCCAGCAGCCCGAGAGCGGAAACTAGCACAGATACGCAGTATTTT	CASSPRAETSTDTQYF
TRBV6-5	15	TRBD1	NA	TRBJ1-1	TGTGCCAGCAGAGGACAGGGTTTGCCGAACACTGAAGCTTTCTTT	CASRGQGLPNTEAFF
TRBV11-2	15	NA	NA	TRBJ2-3	TGTGCCAGCAGCTTAGACAGGGAAGCCACAGATACGCAGTATTTT	CASSLDREATDTQYF
TRBV7-2	13	NA	once	TRBJ2-7	TGTGCCAGCAGCCCGGACAGAGGATACGAGCAGTACTTC	CASSPDRGYEQYF
TRBV7-6	18	TRBD2	NA	TRBJ2-1	TGTGCCAGCAGCTTAGGACAAGGACTAGCGGGAGCCCAGAATGAGCAGTTCTTC	CASSLGQGLAGAQNEQFF
TRBV12-3/TRBV12-4	13	TRBD1	NA	TRBJ1-6	TGTGCCAGTTGCCGGGACAGGGGAGCACCCCTCCACTTT	CASCRDRGAPLHF
TRBV2	16	TRBD2	NA	TRBJ2-5	TGTGCCAGCAGTCAACTAGCGGGGGGGCTTCTGGAGACCCAGTACTTC	CASSQLAGGLLETQYF
TRBV12-2	18	NA	NA	TRBJ2-5	TGTGCAAGTCGCTTAGTTAGGACTAGCGGGGGGGGAGCGGAGACCCAGTACTTC	CASRLVRTSGGGAETQYF
TRBV3-1/TRBV3-2	14	TRBD1	NA	TRBJ1-6	TGTGCCAGCAGCCACCGGGACAGAAATTCACCCCTCCACTTT	CASSHRDRNSPLHF
TRBV4-2	13	NA	few	TRBJ1-5	TGTGCCAGCAGCCAGGAGGGAGATCAGCCCCAGCATTTT	CASSQEGDQPQHF